This T cell receptor (beta chain) comes out of a study of shared clonotypes between healthy human individuals. Background on the study: The study drew on a couple of women and a few men aged 18 to 49 as donors. Study outcomes and limitations: Expectations were that clonotype sharing among donors would be affected by sequencing depth.

Only in-frame clones appear in the TCRdb table, and some are missing; sequencing was by immunoSEQ multiplex PCR. The table includes some 500,000 clones, around three quarters detected once. The germline V gene has CDR1 MNHEY and CDR2 SVGAGI. There are 14 residues in the CDR3. V shed 8 bases, J shed 4 bases, and the junction held 1 base outside the gene matches. As regards this clone: Its matching antigen is unknown.

The chain has TRBV6-5 and TRBJ2-2, with 13 bases matching TRBD2. This receptor was taken from a middle-aged woman in good health. Some clones in this sample may be carry-over from other donors' samples. Sequencing was done on a sample of PBMCs. CDR3 sequence: CASGLAGATGELFF. CDR3 sequence (DNA): TGTGCCAGCGGACTAGCGGGAGCCACCGGGGAGCTGTTTTTT.